The 5 T cell receptor beta chains below all came from one sample that was sequenced in a study of regulatory T cells in long-lasting Graves disease. HTBI primers from iRepertoire and Arm-PCR of CDR3 regions yielded the TCR beta libraries. Each CDR3 protein gets one entry after TCRdb re-called the multiplex PCR reads with MiXCR. The table shows 440,000 or so distinct CDR3 sequences, with 15% occurring only once. Described time point: newly diagnosed GD, antithyroid drugs for less than 3 months. Making the TCR library involved RNA that had been extracted from PBMCs. The same specimen was also included in a second study, on T cells in Graves' hyperthyroidism and ophthalmopathy.

This specimen was peripheral blood mononuclear cells (PBMCs), taken at new diagnosis, from a patient treated with antithyroid drugs. These receptors were collected from a woman aged 25 to 39 with Graves disease.

This clonotype was picked up a small number of times. V is TRBV5-1 and J is TRBJ2-2, with TRBD1 identical over 8 bases. The V segment lost 4 bases and the J segment 7 bases; nucleotides outside the gene matches: 9. From germline, CDR1 is SGHRS and CDR2 YFSETQ. This CDR3 is built from 15 residues. The CDR3 nucleotides read TGCGCCAGCAGCACCCGACAGGGGACGGGCGGGGAGCTGTTTTTT. It specifies CASSTRQGTGGELFF. The variable domain in full, completed from reference TRBV5-1 and TRBJ2-2, reads KAGVTQTPRYLIKTRGQQVTLSCSPISGHRSVSWYQQTPGQGLQFLFEYFSETQRNKGNFPGRFSGRQFSNSRSEMNVSTLELGDSALYLCASSTRQGTGGELFFGEGSRLTVL.

This clonotype has at least ten counts. The chain couples TRBV28 to TRBJ1-1; a possible D gene is TRBD1 (5 bases). From germline, CDR1 is MDHEN and CDR2 SYDVKM. The CDR3 has 14 residues. Trimming cost V 5 bases and J 8 bases, with 18 bases left between them. The CDR3 loop is CASSPSTRTLEAFF. The DNA for the CDR3 is TGTGCCAGCAGTCCATCAACTCGGACACTGGAAGCTTTCTTT.

V usage is TRBV3-1 and J usage is TRBJ2-7; D may be TRBD1 (7 bases). Trimming shortened V by 1 base and J by 3 bases, and 22 bases separated the two germline ends. Germline assignment: CDR1 LGHDT and CDR2 YNNKEL (reference sequence). The CDR3 is made up of 18 amino acids. Here the CDR3 reads CASSQVGPRDSVYYEQYF. In DNA, the CDR3 is TGTGCCAGCAGCCAAGTAGGGCCGCGGGACAGCGTGTACTACGAGCAGTACTTC.

Only a few counts were recorded for this clonotype. This sequence joins TRBV6-1 and TRBJ1-6; 7 nucleotides agree with TRBD1. Germline V gene data show CDR1 as MNHNS and CDR2 as SASEGT. CDR3 size: 10 residues. Germline trimming cut 4 bases from V and 18 bases from J; bases unmatched to any gene: 3. CDR3 DNA sequence: TGTGCCAGCAGTGCGGACAGGACCCACTTT. Protein product: CASSADRTHF.

The rearrangement links TRBV6-1 to TRBJ2-5, with D possibly being TRBD1 (6 bases). Per germline, CDR1 MNHNS and CDR2 SASEGT. Trimming removed 6 bases at V and 5 bases at J, with 16 bases between. CDR3 size: 14 residues. CDR3 nucleotide sequence: TGTGCCAGCAGATCGACAGGCAGATGGGAGACCCAGTACTTC. Amino acids: CASRSTGRWETQYF.